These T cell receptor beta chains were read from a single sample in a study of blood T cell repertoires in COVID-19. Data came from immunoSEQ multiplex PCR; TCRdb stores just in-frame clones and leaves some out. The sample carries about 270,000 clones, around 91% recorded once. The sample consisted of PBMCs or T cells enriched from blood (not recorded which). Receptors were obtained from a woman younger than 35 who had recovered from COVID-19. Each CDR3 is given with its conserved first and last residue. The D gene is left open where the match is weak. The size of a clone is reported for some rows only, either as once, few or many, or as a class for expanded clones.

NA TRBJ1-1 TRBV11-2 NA CASSLVPGQPEAFF TGTGCCAGCAGCTTAGTTCCTGGACAGCCTGAAGCTTTCTTT
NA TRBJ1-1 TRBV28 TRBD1 CASSYYRGNTEAFF TGTGCCAGCAGTTATTACAGGGGAAACACTGAAGCTTTCTTT
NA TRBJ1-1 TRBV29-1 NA CSVQGSGTEAFF TGCAGCGTTCAGGGCTCGGGCACTGAAGCTTTCTTT
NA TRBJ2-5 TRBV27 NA CASSLLSGETQYF TGTGCCAGCAGTTTATTGTCGGGGGAGACCCAGTACTTC
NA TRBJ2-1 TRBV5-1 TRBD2 CASSLESGGALNEQFF TGCGCCAGCAGCTTGGAGAGCGGGGGGGCCTTGAATGAGCAGTTCTTC
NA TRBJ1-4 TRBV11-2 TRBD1 CASSLGTGDSTNEKLFF TGTGCCAGCAGCTTGGGGACAGGGGATTCAACTAATGAAAAACTGTTTTTT
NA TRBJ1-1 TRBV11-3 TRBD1 CASSMGQRQAFF TGTGCCAGCAGCATGGGACAGAGACAAGCTTTCTTT
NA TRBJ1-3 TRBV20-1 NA CSASPEDSGNTIYF TGCAGTGCTAGTCCAGAAGACTCTGGAAACACCATATATTTT
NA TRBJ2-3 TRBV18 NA CASSPAVRYTDTQYF TGTGCCAGCTCACCAGCGGTCAGATACACAGATACGCAGTATTTT
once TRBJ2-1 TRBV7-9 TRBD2 CASSSGGADEQFF TGTGCCAGCTCGAGCGGGGGGGCGGATGAGCAGTTCTTC
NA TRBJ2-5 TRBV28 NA CASSLLRSGVGETQYF TGTGCCAGCAGTTTATTAAGGTCAGGGGTGGGGGAGACCCAGTACTTC
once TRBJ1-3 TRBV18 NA CASSPSTGLGNTIYF TGTGCCAGCTCACCATCGACAGGTTTAGGAAACACCATATATTTT
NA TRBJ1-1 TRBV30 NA CAWSGLSGSTEAFF TGTGCCTGGAGTGGACTATCGGGGTCGACTGAAGCTTTCTTT
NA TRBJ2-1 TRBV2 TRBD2 CASSEASSSGGAYNEQFF TGTGCCAGCAGTGAAGCAAGCTCTAGCGGGGGGGCCTACAATGAGCAGTTCTTC
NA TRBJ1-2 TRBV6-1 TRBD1 CASSDSPGTGLGYTF TGTGCCAGCAGTGATAGTCCCGGGACAGGGCTTGGCTACACCTTC
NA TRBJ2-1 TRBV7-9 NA CASSLVVQGGQFF TGTGCCAGCAGCTTAGTGGTTCAGGGTGGGCAGTTCTTC
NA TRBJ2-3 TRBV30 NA CAWSGGQSTDTQYF TGTGCCTGGAGTGGCGGACAGAGCACAGATACGCAGTATTTT
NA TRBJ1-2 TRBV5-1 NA CASSGTGYGYTF TGCGCCAGCAGTGGTACAGGGTATGGCTACACCTTC
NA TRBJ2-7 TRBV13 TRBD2 CASSSRGTSGDYEQYF TGTGCCAGCAGCAGCAGGGGGACTAGCGGGGACTACGAGCAGTACTTC
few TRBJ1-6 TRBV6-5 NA CASSPGLTYSPLHF TGTGCCAGCAGTCCGGGACTGACTTATTCACCCCTCCACTTT
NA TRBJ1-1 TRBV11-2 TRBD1 CASSSDDRGQETEAFF TGTGCCAGCAGCTCCGACGACAGGGGGCAGGAAACTGAAGCTTTCTTT
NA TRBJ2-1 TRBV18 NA CASSPITSSYNEQFF TGTGCCAGCTCACCTATTACTAGCTCCTACAATGAGCAGTTCTTC
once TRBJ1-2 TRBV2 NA CASWRGGYGYTF TGTGCCAGCTGGCGGGGGGGGTATGGCTACACCTTC
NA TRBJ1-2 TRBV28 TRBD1 CASESPSAGGHGINYGYTF TGTGCCAGCGAGAGCCCCTCGGCAGGGGGCCACGGGATTAACTATGGCTACACCTTC
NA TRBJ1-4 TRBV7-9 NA CASSSGTPAEKLFF TGTGCCAGCAGCTCGGGAACCCCGGCGGAAAAACTGTTTTTT
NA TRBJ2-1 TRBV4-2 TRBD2 CASSQEARGDDYNEQFF TGTGCCAGCAGCCAAGAGGCGCGGGGGGACGACTACAATGAGCAGTTCTTC
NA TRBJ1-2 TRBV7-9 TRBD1 CASSLGTGAGNYGYTF TGTGCCAGCAGCCTTGGGACAGGGGCTGGGAACTATGGCTACACCTTC
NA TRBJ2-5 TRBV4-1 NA CASGRALQETQYF TGCGCCTCCGGCAGGGCCCTCCAAGAGACCCAGTACTTC